The 9 T cell receptor beta chains given below trace back to one sample, sequenced in a study of shared clonotypes between healthy human individuals. TCRdb's copy holds only in-frame clones and misses some; the assay was immunoSEQ multiplex PCR. The sample yields hundreds of thousands of clones, 96% seen once. The naive CD8 population came from CD45RO-negative cells selected for CCR7, without terminally differentiated effector memory CD45RA+ cells. Sample: naive CD8+ T cells sorted from blood. Receptors originate from a young man in good health.

Only one count was recorded for this clone. This chain joins TRBV29-1 and TRBJ2-1; 11 nucleotides line up with TRBD2. This CDR3 has 17 residues. With V trimmed by 4 bases and J by 4 bases, 12 bases remained unmatched. CDR1 is SQVTM, CDR2 ANQGSEA, per germline. CDR3 protein: CSVGGLAGLRSYNEQFF. The CDR3 DNA is TGCAGCGTTGGAGGACTAGCGGGCTTGAGATCATACAATGAGCAGTTCTTC.

This clone occurred once. The J gene is TRBJ2-1, the V gene TRBV14, with TRBD2 matching 11 bases. J lost 10 bases, V lost 4 bases, and 6 bases had no gene match. The CDR3 covers 14 residues. In germline, CDR1 is SGHDN, CDR2 FVKESK. DNA of the CDR3: TGTGCCAGCAGCCTTAGACTAGCGGGACGGGAGCAGTTCTTC. It is translated as CASSLRLAGREQFF.

V is TRBV11-2 and J is TRBJ2-7; D uncertain. The CDR3 loop spans 11 amino acids. The V gene lost 4 bases and the J gene lost 6 bases, with 7 bases spanning the gap. Germline V gene data show CDR1 as SGHAT and CDR2 as FQNNGV. The CDR3 loop reads CASSSLVEQYF. The CDR3 DNA follows: TGTGCCAGCAGCTCGCTTGTCGAGCAGTACTTC.

The rearrangement joins TRBV18 to TRBJ2-1; weak D call: TRBD1 (5 bases). CDR3 size: 18 residues. CDR1 is KGHSH, CDR2 LQKENI, per germline. V gave up 1 base and J gave up 3 bases, with 19 bases separating them. CDR3 sequence: CASSPQANVVRDYNEQFF. The CDR3 nucleotides are TGTGCCAGCTCACCACAGGCAAATGTGGTCAGGGACTACAATGAGCAGTTCTTC.

The DNA for the CDR3 is TGTGCCACCAGCAGAGATGGAAGCGAGCGTTCCTACGAGCAGTACTTC. Translated: CATSRDGSERSYEQYF. The V call is TRBV15, the J call TRBJ2-7; D remains unclear. CDR1 and CDR2 from the germline V gene are LNHNV and YYDKDF (reference sequence). The CDR3 is made up of 16 amino acids. The ends were cut back, 0 bases at V and 1 base at J, with 13 bases in the middle.

The chain employs TRBV27 and TRBJ2-2, with D hard to call. The CDR3 spans 15 residues. V lost 2 bases, J lost 1 base, and 8 bases lay in between. Germline-derived CDR1 and CDR2 are MNHEY and SMNVEV (reference sequence). CDR3 sequence (DNA): TGTGCCAGCAGTTTAAGCCTTCTGAACACCGGGGAGCTGTTTTTT. Its translation: CASSLSLLNTGELFF.

The rearrangement joins TRBV7-9 to TRBJ1-1; no definite D call. Trimming left V 4 bases short and J 4 bases short, with 10 bases between. The CDR3 has 13 amino acids. The germline gives CDR1 SEHNR, CDR2 FQNEAQ (reference sequence). DNA of the CDR3: TGTGCCAGCAGCTGGGGTTCGGGCACTGAAGCTTTCTTT. Its protein is CASSWGSGTEAFF.

The gene calls are TRBV27 and TRBJ2-5; no clear D. V was trimmed by 4 bases and J by 0 bases, leaving 6 bases between them. This CDR3 has 13 amino acids. From germline, CDR1 is MNHEY and CDR2 SMNVEV (reference sequence). CDR3 nucleotides: TGTGCCAGCAGTTACGTGAACCAAGAGACCCAGTACTTC. Residues: CASSYVNQETQYF.

The chain recombines TRBV7-8 with TRBJ2-1; 7 positions agree with TRBD2. With V trimmed by 5 bases and J by 4 bases, 11 bases remained unmatched. This CDR3 contains 16 residues. Germline V gene sequence: CDR1 SGHVS, CDR2 FQNEAQ. CDR3 region: CASSHISGFQYNEQFF. The CDR3 DNA sequence: TGTGCCAGCAGCCATATTAGCGGGTTTCAATACAATGAGCAGTTCTTC.